These 30 T cell receptor beta chains were sequenced from one sample in a study of T cell clonality in common variable immunodeficiency. Method: immunoSEQ multiplex PCR; TCRdb's copy keeps in-frame clones and lacks some. The data list 35,000 to 50,000 clones, none observed once; 0.68% falls to the top ten. The specimen sequenced was peripheral blood mononuclear cells. The receptors derive from a person between 18 and 75 years old in good health.

This clone was counted ten times or more. The CDR3 end falls 3 residues outside the read, so it is completed with the germline J gene. The rearrangement uses TRBV7-2 and TRBJ2-3; TRBD2 is a possible D gene (5 bases). Trimming left V 3 bases short and J 3 bases short, with 10 bases between. CDR3 length: 14 residues. Germline CDR1 is SGHTA and CDR2 is FQGNSA. The part of the CDR3 DNA that was read is TGTGCCAGCAGCTTTCTGAGGGCAACAGATACG. Translating gives CASSFLRATDT. The whole CDR3 protein is CASSFLRATDTQYF.

This clone was counted ten times or more. The read is 3 residues too short to cover the CDR3 end, so that end is filled in from the germline J gene. The rearrangement links TRBV20-1 to TRBJ2-7; 11 nucleotides line up with TRBD1. The germline V gene encodes CDR1 DFQATT and CDR2 SNEGSKA (reference sequence). The trim removed 2 bases at V and 0 bases at J, leaving 6 bases unmatched. CDR3 size: 16 residues. This CDR3 is CSARLGTGGFSYEQYF. The CDR3 bases that were read are TGCAGTGCTAGACTCGGGACAGGGGGTTTCTCCTACGAG.

This clone was recorded many times. The read ends 3 residues before the CDR3 terminus; that terminus is restored from the germline J gene. The chain combines TRBV18 with TRBJ1-3; TRBD1 agrees at 7 bases. The J segment lost 3 bases and the V segment lost 3 bases, leaving 2 bases of the junction unmatched. CDR1 KGHSH and CDR2 LQKENI come from the germline V gene. The CDR3 sequence is 14 residues long. The CDR3 sequence is CASSPGQSGNTIYF. CDR3 bases read: TGTGCCAGCTCACCGGGACAGAGTGGAAACACC.

This clone has at least ten counts. The read gets to within 3 residues of the CDR3 end, and the germline J gene fills in the rest. The chain employs TRBV28 and TRBJ2-3, with TRBD2 identical over 10 bases. The CDR3 contains 17 residues. Germline values: CDR1 MDHEN, CDR2 SYDVKM. V lost 3 bases to trimming and J lost 2 bases; unmatched junction nucleotides: 8. The CDR3 DNA, read in part, is TGTGCCAGCAGTTTTAGCGGGAGGTACCTTAACACAGATACG. It yields the protein CASSFSGRYLNTDT. The full CDR3 sequence reads CASSFSGRYLNTDTQYF.

This clone was observed many times. The DNA ends 3 residues before the CDR3 does, and the rest of the CDR3 is filled in from the germline J gene. The chain couples TRBV15 to TRBJ2-1; TRBD2 matches at 7 bases. The CDR3 is made up of 16 amino acids. The germline CDR1 and CDR2 sequences are LNHNV and YYDKDF (reference sequence). Unmatched junction bases numbered 8, after V lost 1 base and J lost 5 bases. Partial CDR3 DNA: TGTGCCACCAGCAGAGGACTTGCGGGAGCTAACAATGAG. This translates into CATSRGLAGANNE. In full, the CDR3 reads CATSRGLAGANNEQFF. Combining the CDR3 with reference TRBV15 and TRBJ2-1 gives the whole variable domain DAMVIQNPRYQVTQFGKPVTLSCSQTLNHNVMYWYQQKSSQAPKLLFHYYDKDFNNEADTPDNFQSRRPNTSFCFLDIRSPGLGDTAMYLCATSRGLAGANNEQFFGPGTRLTVL.

The chain's CDR3 is CATRGGVGGTQYF. The DNA read from the CDR3 is TGTGCTACCAGAGGGGGGGTAGGAGGGACC. The chain links TRBV6-2 or TRBV6-3 to TRBJ2-5; a possible D gene is TRBD2 (7 bases). The read falls 3 residues short of the CDR3 end, and the missing part is taken from the germline J gene. There are 13 residues in the CDR3. Germline lookup yields CDR1 MNHEY and CDR2 SVGEGT.

This clone was detected many times. The CDR3 end falls 3 residues outside the read, so it is completed with the germline J gene. The chain couples TRBV7-8 to TRBJ2-7, with D perhaps matching TRBD2 (6 bases). V was shortened by 1 base and J by 4 bases, with 14 bases between the two germline ends. Germline V gene lookup returns CDR1 SGHVS and CDR2 FQNEAQ. The CDR3 totals 15 residues. The covered CDR3 bases are TGTGCCAGCAGCTTAGGAGGAGGGTTGATTTACGAG. Amino acids: CASSLGGGLIYE. The entire CDR3 sequence reads CASSLGGGLIYEQYF.

At least ten counts were recorded for this clone. The read ends 3 residues shy of where the CDR3 ends; the end is completed using the germline J gene. V gene TRBV20-1 combines with J gene TRBJ2-1; a weak D match, TRBD2 (6 bases). Germline V lookup: CDR1 DFQATT, CDR2 SNEGSKA (reference sequence). Trimming shortened V by 0 bases and J by 1 base, and 10 bases separated the two germline ends. The CDR3 length is 15 residues. Partial CDR3 DNA: TGCAGTGCTAGAGATCGTGCGGGGTCCTACAATGAG. Protein product: CSARDRAGSYNE. The whole CDR3 region reads CSARDRAGSYNEQFF.

This clone has a count of ten or more. The read ends 3 residues before the CDR3 terminus; that terminus is restored from the germline J gene. J is TRBJ2-7 and V is TRBV6-2 or TRBV6-3; 8 bases line up with TRBD1. The J segment lost 3 bases and the V segment lost 2 bases, leaving 3 bases of the junction unmatched. From germline, CDR1 is MNHEY and CDR2 SVGEGT. CDR3 length: 14 amino acids. CDR3 sequence: CASSYGTGGYEQYF. The sequenced part of the CDR3 DNA is TGTGCCAGCAGTTACGGGACAGGCGGCTACGAG.

This clone came up many times. The part of the CDR3 DNA that was read is TGTGCCAGCAGTACGACAGGGTTTGGAAACACC. It translates to CASSTTGFGNT. The CDR3 in its entirety is CASSTTGFGNTIYF. The chain employs TRBV12-3 or TRBV12-4 and TRBJ1-3, with 7 bases fitting TRBD1. The CDR3 is cut off 3 residues early in the read; its end comes from the germline J gene. This CDR3 has 14 residues. Unmatched junction bases numbered 4, after V lost 5 bases and J lost 3 bases.

This clone was seen many times. The read terminates 3 residues before the CDR3 end, so the remaining end is supplied by the germline J gene. The rearrangement uses TRBV11-2 and TRBJ1-2; TRBD1 might be the D (5 bases). Germline loops: CDR1 SGHAT, CDR2 FQNNGV. Between the trimmed V and J ends, which lost 3 bases and 4 bases, there was a span of 15 bases. The CDR3 spans 15 residues. The CDR3 DNA, read in part, is TGTGCCAGCAGCTTGGGAGGTGCGGGGGTCTATGGC. This translates into CASSLGGAGVYG. In full, the CDR3 is CASSLGGAGVYGYTF.

This clone was counted ten times or more. The read stops 3 residues short of the end of the CDR3; the missing end is completed from the germline J gene. The chain couples TRBV20-1 to TRBJ2-3, with D possibly TRBD1 on 7 matching bases. This CDR3 is 15 amino acids long. Per the germline V gene, CDR1 is DFQATT and CDR2 is SNEGSKA (reference sequence). The ends were cut back, 5 bases at V and 5 bases at J, with 20 bases in the middle. CDR3 DNA (partial): TGCAGTGCTGGGAGGACAGGCACCCCCGGAGATACG. Amino acid sequence: CSAGRTGTPGDT. The full-length CDR3 reads as CSAGRTGTPGDTQYF.

This clone was picked up many times. The sequence runs out 3 residues before the end of the CDR3; the remainder is reconstructed from the germline J gene. This rearrangement joins TRBV20-1 to TRBJ2-7; perhaps TRBD2 as D (6 bases). Germline V lookup: CDR1 DFQATT, CDR2 SNEGSKA (reference sequence). V dropped 6 bases and J dropped 3 bases, with 9 bases sitting between them. The CDR3 loop spans 11 amino acids. CDR3 sequence reads: CSAWGDYEQYF. CDR3 DNA, as far as it was read: TGCAGTGCCTGGGGGGACTACGAG.

This clone was counted many times. The observed sequence ends 3 residues before the CDR3 terminus, with the missing tail filled in from the germline J gene. This chain connects TRBV29-1 to TRBJ1-4; 8 nucleotides line up with TRBD1. V gave up 6 bases and J gave up 7 bases; unmatched junction bases: 4. The CDR3 length is 12 residues. Germline-derived CDR1 and CDR2 are SQVTM and ANQGSEA. The CDR3 sequence: CSVIGQGEKLFF. CDR3 DNA, as far as it was read: TGCAGCGTAATAGGACAGGGTGAAAAA.

Many counts were recorded for this clone. The read terminates 3 residues before the CDR3 end, so the remaining end is supplied by the germline J gene. V and J are TRBV27 and TRBJ1-2, with 10 bases identical to TRBD1. The germline V gene has CDR1 MNHEY and CDR2 SMNVEV (reference sequence). With V trimmed by 6 bases and J by 6 bases, 10 bases remained unmatched. The CDR3 is 15 amino acids. The sequenced part of the CDR3 DNA is TGTGCCAGCAGGGTTGCGGGCGGGACAGGGGATGGC. It codes for CASRVAGGTGDG. The whole CDR3 protein is CASRVAGGTGDGYTF.

This clone was seen at least ten times. The read comes to an end 3 residues before the CDR3 does, leaving the germline J gene to fill in the end. This chain uses TRBV7-9 with TRBJ2-7; possible D gene TRBD1, 6 bases. The CDR3 consists of 14 residues. CDR1 is SEHNR and CDR2 is FQNEAQ in the germline V gene (reference sequence). Trimming left V 5 bases short and J 2 bases short, with 13 bases between. CDR3 DNA, as far as it was read: TGTGCCAGCAGCCCTACAGGGTTAGCCTACGAG. Translating it yields CASSPTGLAYE. The entire CDR3 protein reads CASSPTGLAYEQYF.

This clone was seen repeatedly, ten times or more. The read terminates 3 residues before the CDR3 end, so the remaining end is supplied by the germline J gene. This chain links TRBV7-8 with TRBJ1-3; TRBD1 matches at 7 bases. Germline V gene sequence: CDR1 SGHVS, CDR2 FQNEAQ. This CDR3 spans 18 amino acids. The J segment lost 0 bases and the V segment lost 6 bases, leaving 14 bases of the junction unmatched. The CDR3 spells CASSRQGVLSLSGNTIYF. The sequenced CDR3 bases are TGTGCCAGCAGTAGACAGGGTGTCCTATCACTCTCTGGAAACACC.

Ten or more counts support this clone. The read ends 3 residues early relative to the CDR3; the germline J gene fills the gap. The chain combines TRBV5-1 with TRBJ1-6; the match to TRBD1 covers 11 bases. Germline values: CDR1 SGHRS, CDR2 YFSETQ. This CDR3 has 16 residues. Germline trimming cut 0 bases from V and 7 bases from J; bases unmatched to any gene: 3. CDR3 sequence reads: CASSLGDRGGNSPLHF. The DNA read from the CDR3 is TGCGCCAGCAGCTTGGGGGACAGGGGGGGAAATTCACCC.

This clone came up many times. The read finishes 3 residues shy of the CDR3 end, and the germline J gene is used to complete it. V usage is TRBV30 and J usage is TRBJ2-3; the match to TRBD2 covers 10 bases. The CDR3 runs 15 residues. CDR1 is GTSNPN, CDR2 SVGIG, per germline (reference sequence). Trimming took 0 bases from V and 4 from J; bases not matched to a gene: 4. CDR3 bases read: TGTGCCTGGAGTGTACATGGACTAGCGGCAGATACG. Encoded protein: CAWSVHGLAADT. The whole CDR3 sequence reads CAWSVHGLAADTQYF.

This clone came up many times. Read sequence stops 3 residues before the CDR3 end, and the germline J gene provides the missing end. The chain carries TRBV10-1 and TRBJ1-1; the D gene is possibly TRBD1 (6 bases). CDR3 length equals 14 residues. Per the germline V gene, CDR1 is WNHNN and CDR2 is SYGVQD (reference sequence). With 6 bases removed from V and 5 bases from J, the gap between germline ends came to 16 bases. CDR3 DNA, as far as it was read: TGCGCCAGCAGCCTAGGGGGAACGCGGACTGAA. Translation gives CASSLGGTRTE. The entire CDR3 sequence reads CASSLGGTRTEAFF.

This clone occurred many times. The CDR3 DNA, read in part, is TGTGCCAGCAGTGCCCGGGACAGGGGGCAACTTGAG. It codes for CASSARDRGQLE. The complete CDR3 sequence is CASSARDRGQLEQFF. V usage is TRBV6-1 and J usage is TRBJ2-1; 12 bases are shared with TRBD1. The CDR3 end lies 3 residues beyond the end of the read and is filled in from the germline J gene. Unmatched junction bases numbered 7, after V lost 4 bases and J lost 9 bases. Germline V gives CDR1 MNHNS, CDR2 SASEGT. The length of the CDR3 is 15 residues.

Many counts were recorded for this clone. The CDR3 goes on 3 residues after the read ends, and that part is filled in from the germline J gene. V and J are TRBV7-8 and TRBJ2-7; 7 bases map to TRBD1. CDR1 SGHVS and CDR2 FQNEAQ come from the germline V gene. The CDR3 runs to 14 residues. V trimming: 5 bases; J trimming: 2 bases; junction bases outside the gene matches: 6. The chain's CDR3 is CASSHWTGPYEQYF. The part of the CDR3 DNA that was read is TGTGCCAGCAGCCATTGGACAGGACCCTACGAG.

This clone was seen repeatedly, ten times or more. The read gets to within 3 residues of the CDR3 end, and the germline J gene fills in the rest. The V gene is TRBV20-1, the J gene TRBJ1-5; no reliable D call. The germline V and J ends were trimmed by 1 base and 3 bases, with 4 bases remaining between them. CDR1 DFQATT and CDR2 SNEGSKA come from the germline V gene (reference sequence). The CDR3 extends over 12 amino acids. CDR3 DNA (partial): TGCAGTGCTAGAGTAATCAATCAGCCC. Protein product: CSARVINQP. The whole CDR3 sequence is CSARVINQPQHF.

This clone has at least ten counts. The read stops 3 residues short of the end of the CDR3; the missing end is completed from the germline J gene. This sequence joins TRBV19 and TRBJ1-4; 10 bases align to TRBD1. The CDR3 runs to 15 residues. The V gene end was trimmed by 7 bases and the J gene end by 7 bases; junction bases not matched to a gene: 9. CDR1 and CDR2 from the germline V gene are LNHDA and SQIVND (reference sequence). The CDR3 spells CASTAGDRGTEKLFF. Partial CDR3 DNA: TGTGCCAGTACTGCGGGGGACAGGGGAACTGAAAAA.

The table lists this clone with many counts. The read falls 3 residues short of the CDR3 end, and the missing part is taken from the germline J gene. This sequence joins TRBV10-3 and TRBJ1-5; 8 bases match TRBD1. The CDR3 contains 16 residues. The junction had 4 bases not matched to a gene; V was cut back by 0 bases and J by 3 bases. Germline CDR1 ENHRY, CDR2 SYGVKD. The sequenced CDR3 bases are TGTGCCATCAGTGAGTCTTGGACAGGGACCAATCAGCCC. Residues: CAISESWTGTNQP. The whole CDR3 is CAISESWTGTNQPQHF.

The sample holds many counts of this clone. The CDR3 end lies 3 residues beyond the end of the read and is filled in from the germline J gene. The V call is TRBV18, the J call TRBJ1-1, with D maybe TRBD1 (5 bases). CDR1 is KGHSH, CDR2 LQKENI, per germline. V dropped 1 base and J dropped 0 bases, with 6 bases sitting between them. The CDR3 has 14 residues. The sequenced part of the CDR3 DNA is TGTGCCAGCTCACCACAGGGGATGAACACTGAA. This encodes CASSPQGMNTE. The complete CDR3 reads CASSPQGMNTEAFF.

This clone was seen many times. The read terminates 3 residues ahead of where the CDR3 ends, so the germline J gene completes it. This chain uses TRBV24-1 with TRBJ2-3; tentative D call: TRBD1 (7 bases). V gave up 4 bases and J gave up 3 bases, with 13 bases separating them. Germline V gives CDR1 KGHDR, CDR2 SFDVKD. CDR3 length equals 15 residues. CDR3: CATSDLQGTTDTQYF. The part of the CDR3 DNA that was read is TGTGCCACCAGTGACCTACAGGGGACTACAGATACG.

This clone was found many times. The DNA read from the CDR3 is TGTGCCATCAGAGACAGGGCTGACTATGGC. It specifies CAIRDRADYG. In full, the CDR3 reads CAIRDRADYGYTF. The chain carries TRBV10-3 and TRBJ1-2; the match to TRBD1 covers 7 bases. The read halts 3 residues ahead of the CDR3 end, with the missing end drawn from the germline J gene. In germline, CDR1 is ENHRY, CDR2 SYGVKD. The length of the CDR3 is 13 residues. The V segment lost 6 bases and the J segment 3 bases; nucleotides outside the gene matches: 4.

In this sample, this clone turned up many times. The read gets to within 3 residues of the CDR3 end, and the germline J gene fills in the rest. The chain has TRBV4-2 and TRBJ2-1; D may be TRBD1 (7 bases). CDR1 LGHNA and CDR2 YNFKEQ come from the germline V gene. V lost 3 bases and J 2 bases, leaving 11 bases between the germline ends. There are 15 residues in the CDR3. The CDR3 spells CASSHRGTAYNEQFF. The CDR3 bases that were read are TGTGCCAGCAGCCACCGCGGGACAGCCTACAATGAG.

This clone occurred many times. The read falls 3 residues short of the CDR3 end, and the missing part is taken from the germline J gene. V gene TRBV4-1 combines with J gene TRBJ2-3; TRBD2 agrees at 8 bases. CDR3 length: 17 residues. V lost 1 base and J lost 0; bases outside the gene matches: 6. The germline CDR1 and CDR2 sequences are MGHRA and YSYEKL. The sequenced part of the CDR3 DNA is TGCGCCAGCAGCCAAGGAGCCAGCGGGGGTAGCACAGATACG. Its translation: CASSQGASGGSTDT. The whole CDR3 protein is CASSQGASGGSTDTQYF.